This T cell receptor beta chain was documented in a study of beta chain features in type 1 diabetes. The study, taken as a whole, reports: Cells that show high TCR expression could be over-represented by cDNA sequencing. The study found moderately but significantly shorter TCRB CDR3s in all four CD4+ subsets of Type 1 diabetes patients. The naive, central memory and Treg TCRB repertoires looked more alike in patients than they did in healthy donors.

The V gene end was trimmed by 5 bases and the J gene end by 0 bases; junction bases not matched to a gene: 2. The CDR3 runs to 14 residues. CDR1 is SEHNR, CDR2 FQNEAQ, per germline (reference sequence). CD4+ naive, central memory, regulatory and stem cell-like memory subsets were isolated by sorting on CD45RO/CCR7/CD25/CD127/CD95/CD27. Note on this clone: Its antigen is not known. In the same sample, other DNA sequences code for this CDR3.

Expressed TCRB transcripts were sequenced because the isolated RNA had all been reverse transcribed beforehand. Using immunoSEQ multiplex PCR, the repertoire was profiled, and TCRdb retains in-frame clones only, with some absent. Here the sample spans about 930,000 clones, about a sixth being singletons. The rearrangement links TRBV7-9 to TRBJ1-1; 8 bases are a match to TRBD1. This TCR was recovered from a woman under 30 in good health. The sample comprised naive CD4+ T cells from blood. The CDR3 is CASSRGQVNTEAFF. CDR3 nucleotide sequence: TGTGCCAGCAGCAGGGGACAGGTGAACACTGAAGCTTTCTTT.